The T cell receptor beta chain described here comes from a study of blood T cell repertoires in COVID-19. As processed by the authors: Amplification of reference gene primers was used by the study to estimate nucleated cell counts. TCRdb's table, derived via immunoSEQ multiplex PCR, lists solely in-frame clones and lacks some. D and trimming come from the DNA, and the V and J calls and clone size come from that table. The data hold about 520,000 clones, with approximately 85% observed a single time. This clonotype was sampled from a human donor in a cohort sampled during active COVID-19. Specimen: peripheral blood.

CDR3: CASSYSTGTGSTEAFF. For the CDR3, the DNA is TGTGCCAGCAGTTACTCGACGGGGACAGGGTCAACTGAAGCTTTCTTT. The chain recombines TRBV6-5 with TRBJ1-1; 9 bases are a match to TRBD1. This CDR3 has 16 residues. Looked up from germline, CDR1 is MNHEY and CDR2 is SVGAGI. J lost 5 bases, V lost 0 bases, and 7 bases had no gene match.